The 23 T cell receptor beta chains in this list originate from one sample, sequenced in a study of blood T cell repertoires in COVID-19. Clones were sequenced by immunoSEQ multiplex PCR, and TCRdb holds only the in-frame ones, with some missing. The sample lists tens of thousands of clones, about 85% occurring once. Input material: peripheral blood. These receptors all stem from a man at least 80 years old with acute or convalescent COVID-19.

J is TRBJ2-7 and V is TRBV11-2; 7 nucleotides agree with TRBD1. The V gene end was trimmed by 7 bases and the J gene end by 1 base; junction bases not matched to a gene: 7. This CDR3 region has 14 residues. The germline V gene has CDR1 SGHAT and CDR2 FQNNGV. CDR3 region: CASKNRGDSYEQYF. CDR3 nucleotide sequence: TGTGCCAGCAAAAACAGGGGCGATTCCTACGAGCAGTACTTC. The whole variable domain, filled in from reference TRBV11-2 and TRBJ2-7, reads EAGVAQSPRYKIIEKRQSVAFWCNPISGHATLYWYQQILGQGPKLLIQFQNNGVVDDSQLPKDRFSAERLKGVDSTLKIQPAKLEDSAVYLCASKNRGDSYEQYFGPGTRLTVT.

This rearrangement joins TRBV15 to TRBJ1-1, with D perhaps matching TRBD1 (5 bases). CDR3 size: 15 residues. Trimming stripped 2 bases from V and 0 bases from J, with 10 bases between. Germline-derived CDR1 and CDR2 are LNHNV and YYDKDF (reference sequence). The CDR3, as DNA: TGTGCCACCAGCAGACCCAGACAGCTGAACACTGAAGCTTTCTTT. Encoded protein: CATSRPRQLNTEAFF. The full variable domain, with the rest looked up from reference TRBV15 and TRBJ1-1, is DAMVIQNPRYQVTQFGKPVTLSCSQTLNHNVMYWYQQKSSQAPKLLFHYYDKDFNNEADTPDNFQSRRPNTSFCFLDIRSPGLGDTAMYLCATSRPRQLNTEAFFGQGTRLTVV.

The chain is built from TRBV27 and TRBJ1-1; possibly TRBD1 for D (5 bases). The CDR3 is 15 amino acids. Germline CDR1 is MNHEY and CDR2 is SMNVEV (reference sequence). V dropped 3 bases and J dropped 5 bases, with 16 bases sitting between them. CDR3 loop: CASSFPPRGNTEAFF. The DNA of the CDR3 is TGTGCCAGCAGTTTTCCGCCACGGGGGAATACTGAAGCTTTCTTT.

The J gene is TRBJ1-1, the V gene TRBV28; possible D gene TRBD1, 5 bases. The CDR3 is 12 residues long. The ends were cut back, 8 bases at V and 4 bases at J, with 11 bases in the middle. Germline V gene sequence: CDR1 MDHEN, CDR2 SYDVKM. The CDR3 here is CASGSQGTEAFF. The CDR3, as DNA: TGTGCCAGCGGAAGTCAGGGCACTGAAGCTTTCTTT.

The chain couples TRBV19 to TRBJ2-2; 7 bases fit TRBD2. Germline loops: CDR1 LNHDA, CDR2 SQIVND (reference sequence). This CDR3 is built from 14 residues. With 9 bases clipped from V and 4 bases from J, the junction kept 8 bases outside the gene matches. Written as DNA, the CDR3 is TGTGCCAGCGCGTCGGGACTAACCACCGGGGAGCTGTTTTTT. This encodes CASASGLTTGELFF.

The chain recombines TRBV19 with TRBJ2-1; D gene unclear. V gave up 4 bases and J gave up 10 bases, with 14 bases separating them. The CDR3 contains 13 residues. Germline CDR1 and CDR2: LNHDA and SQIVND (reference sequence). The CDR3 DNA is TGTGCCAGTAGTACCACTTACCCCCCAGAGCAGTTCTTC. Translated, it gives CASSTTYPPEQFF.

CDR3 loop: CASSREGYQPQHF. The CDR3 nucleotides read TGTGCCAGCAGCAGGGAGGGTTATCAGCCCCAGCATTTT. The J gene is TRBJ1-5, the V gene TRBV11-2, with no clear D. The CDR3 consists of 13 residues. Trimming took off 5 bases at V and 5 bases at J, with 10 bases between the two ends. Per germline, CDR1 SGHAT and CDR2 FQNNGV. Using reference TRBV11-2 and TRBJ1-5 for the parts outside the CDR3, the full variable domain is EAGVAQSPRYKIIEKRQSVAFWCNPISGHATLYWYQQILGQGPKLLIQFQNNGVVDDSQLPKDRFSAERLKGVDSTLKIQPAKLEDSAVYLCASSREGYQPQHFGDGTRLSIL.

The chain recombines TRBV2 with TRBJ2-7, with 7 bases fitting TRBD1. Germline trimming cut 7 bases from V and 0 bases from J; bases unmatched to any gene: 3. This CDR3 is built from 13 residues. The germline CDR1 and CDR2 sequences are SNHLY and FYNNEI. The CDR3 is CASIGTDSYEQYF. The CDR3 bases are TGTGCCAGCATCGGGACAGACTCCTACGAGCAGTACTTC. Together with reference TRBV2 and TRBJ2-7, the CDR3 gives the full variable domain: EPEVTQTPSHQVTQMGQEVILRCVPISNHLYFYWYRQILGQKVEFLVSFYNNEISEKSEIFDDQFSVERPDGSNFTLKIRSTKLEDSAMYFCASIGTDSYEQYFGPGTRLTVT.

The rearrangement uses TRBV5-4 and TRBJ2-7; TRBD2 is a possible D gene (6 bases). The CDR3 sequence is 13 residues long. Trimming took 5 bases from V and 3 from J, leaving 12 bases between them. Looked up from germline, CDR1 is SGHNT and CDR2 is YYREEE (reference sequence). CDR3: CASSPGGVYEQYF. CDR3 DNA sequence: TGTGCCAGCAGTCCTGGAGGGGTCTACGAGCAGTACTTC.

This clone was observed once. The junction and the germline gene differ at one end; a read error may be behind it. The chain uses TRBV7-7 and TRBJ2-3; tentatively, D is TRBD1 (5 bases). Germline CDR1 reads SSHAT; CDR2 reads FNYEAQ (reference sequence). This CDR3 has 14 amino acids. The CDR3 sequence is CASSPGHSTDTQYF. The DNA of the CDR3 is TGTGCTAGCAGCCCAGGACACAGCACAGATACGCAGTATTTT. The full variable domain, its missing parts supplied by reference TRBV7-7 and TRBJ2-3, is GAGVSQSPRYKVTKRGQDVTLRCDPISSHATLYWYQQALGQGPEFLTYFNYEAQPDKSGLPSDRFSAERPEGSISTLTIQRTEQRDSAMYRCASSPGHSTDTQYFGPGTRLTVL.

The CDR3 nucleotides read TGTGCCAGTAGTTTCAGACAGGGTGCCTTTGCAACTAATGAAAAACTGTTTTTT. It encodes CASSFRQGAFATNEKLFF. The rearrangement joins TRBV19 to TRBJ1-4; 7 bases map to TRBD1. V gave up 5 bases and J gave up 0 bases; unmatched junction bases: 12. The length of the CDR3 is 18 residues. Germline values: CDR1 LNHDA, CDR2 SQIVND (reference sequence).

This rearrangement joins TRBV4-1 to TRBJ1-2; no reliable D call. Looked up from germline, CDR1 is MGHRA and CDR2 is YSYEKL. Trimming shortened V by 0 bases and J by 11 bases, and 13 bases separated the two germline ends. The CDR3 is 13 residues long. In DNA, the CDR3 is TGCGCCAGCAGCCAAGATCCATTTCGAGAGTACACCTTC. Encoded protein: CASSQDPFREYTF.

This chain uses TRBV5-1 with TRBJ2-5; 8 bases are shared with TRBD2. This CDR3 spans 13 amino acids. Germline CDR1 is SGHRS and CDR2 is YFSETQ. The V segment lost 1 base and the J segment 5 bases; nucleotides outside the gene matches: 1. The CDR3 here is CASSLREGETQYF. CDR3 nucleotides: TGCGCCAGCAGCTTGCGGGAGGGGGAGACCCAGTACTTC. Drawing the rest from reference TRBV5-1 and TRBJ2-5, the complete variable domain is KAGVTQTPRYLIKTRGQQVTLSCSPISGHRSVSWYQQTPGQGLQFLFEYFSETQRNKGNFPGRFSGRQFSNSRSEMNVSTLELGDSALYLCASSLREGETQYFGPGTRLLVL.

The chain uses TRBV19 and TRBJ2-2, with 10 bases lining up with TRBD2. CDR3 length: 18 residues. J gave up 0 bases and V 5 bases, and 9 bases lay outside the gene matches. CDR1 is LNHDA, CDR2 SQIVND, per germline (reference sequence). The CDR3 DNA reads as TGTGCCAGTAGTCCCCGCTGGACTAGCGGACCGAACACCGGGGAGCTGTTTTTT. Translated, it gives CASSPRWTSGPNTGELFF.

This clone has just a few counts. The chain combines TRBV10-3 with TRBJ1-1, with 7 nucleotides matching TRBD1. The V gene's germline CDR1 is ENHRY and CDR2 SYGVKD. The CDR3 consists of 13 residues. The trim removed 4 bases at V and 9 bases at J, leaving 8 bases unmatched. This CDR3 reads CAISGTGTEKAFF. The CDR3 DNA is TGTGCCATCAGTGGAACCGGGACAGAGAAAGCTTTCTTT.

The rearrangement joins TRBV9 to TRBJ2-2; D may be TRBD2 (5 bases). Per germline, CDR1 SGDLS and CDR2 YYNGEE. This CDR3 is built from 11 residues. Between the trimmed V and J ends, which lost 3 bases and 12 bases, there was a span of 9 bases. CDR3 residues: CASSGPGKLFF. The CDR3, as DNA: TGTGCCAGCAGCGGCCCGGGGAAGCTGTTTTTT.

This chain joins TRBV7-3 and TRBJ1-1, with TRBD1 matching 9 bases. The germline gives CDR1 SGHTA, CDR2 FQGTGA. Losses at the gene ends were 5 bases for V and 9 bases for J; bases not matched to a gene: 10. This CDR3 region has 14 residues. CDR3 in amino acids: CASSRDRVPEKAFF. In DNA form, the CDR3 reads TGTGCCAGCAGCAGGGACAGGGTTCCGGAAAAAGCTTTCTTT.

This rearrangement joins TRBV23-1 to TRBJ1-2; 8 nucleotides line up with TRBD1. TRBV23-1 is an ORF for which the function is uncertain. V trimming: 9 bases; J trimming: 8 bases; junction bases outside the gene matches: 11. The CDR3 spans 13 residues. As DNA, the CDR3 is TGCGCCAGATTACGCAGGGGGCCCGGAGGCTACACCTTC. Translation gives CARLRRGPGGYTF.

The chain uses TRBV6-5 and TRBJ1-6; TRBD1 might be the D (6 bases). Trimming stripped 6 bases from V and 5 bases from J, with 14 bases between. The CDR3 runs 15 residues. The V gene's germline CDR1 is MNHEY and CDR2 SVGAGI. The CDR3: CASSTGTYDNSPLHF. CDR3 DNA: TGTGCCAGCAGCACAGGGACCTATGATAATTCACCCCTCCACTTT.

The chain uses TRBV3-1 (or the pseudogene TRBV3-2) and TRBJ2-5; the D is unclear. Germline CDR1 reads LGHDT; CDR2 reads YNNKEL (reference sequence). V was clipped by 1 base and J by 14 bases, with 17 bases between them. The CDR3 loop spans 13 amino acids. CDR3 in DNA: TGTGCCAGCAGCCAAGGATCTACCACTCAACCCTACTTC. This gives the protein CASSQGSTTQPYF.

DNA for the CDR3: TGTGCCAGCTCCCCAGTCTTAGCAGATACGCAGTATTTT. This translates into CASSPVLADTQYF. V and J are TRBV18 and TRBJ2-3; D gene uncertain. Germline V gene lookup returns CDR1 KGHSH and CDR2 LQKENI. The CDR3 totals 13 residues. Trimming took 6 bases from V and 4 from J, leaving 11 bases between them.

J is TRBJ2-7 and V is TRBV28; D is possibly TRBD2 (5 bases). Germline V CDR1 and CDR2: MDHEN, SYDVKM. The CDR3 totals 14 residues. The V end was cut by 3 bases, the J end by 5 bases, with 14 bases between. CDR3 in DNA: TGTGCCAGCAGTTTCGGAGGAGTGAGGCACGAGCAGTACTTC. Protein: CASSFGGVRHEQYF.

The CDR3 DNA follows: TGTGCCACCAGCAGAGATCTTAGCAGCTCTACCAATGAGCAGTTCTTC. It translates to CATSRDLSSSTNEQFF. The V call is TRBV15, the J call TRBJ2-1; D call uncertain. Trimming removed 0 bases at V and 6 bases at J, with 15 bases between. CDR1 is LNHNV, CDR2 YYDKDF, per germline (reference sequence). The CDR3 contains 16 residues.